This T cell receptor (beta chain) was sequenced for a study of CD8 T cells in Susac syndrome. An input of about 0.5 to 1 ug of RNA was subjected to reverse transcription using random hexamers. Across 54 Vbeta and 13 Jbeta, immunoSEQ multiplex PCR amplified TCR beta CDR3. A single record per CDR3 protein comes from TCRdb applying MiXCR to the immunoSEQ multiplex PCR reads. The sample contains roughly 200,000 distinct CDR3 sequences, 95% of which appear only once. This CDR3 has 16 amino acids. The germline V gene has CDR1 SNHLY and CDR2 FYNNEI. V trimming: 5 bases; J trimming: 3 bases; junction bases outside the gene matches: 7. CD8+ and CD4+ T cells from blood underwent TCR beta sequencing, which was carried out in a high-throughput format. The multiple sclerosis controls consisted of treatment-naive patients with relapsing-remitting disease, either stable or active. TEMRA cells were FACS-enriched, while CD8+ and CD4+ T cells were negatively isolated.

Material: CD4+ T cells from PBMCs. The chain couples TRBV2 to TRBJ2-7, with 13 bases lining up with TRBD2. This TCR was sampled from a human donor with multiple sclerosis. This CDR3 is CASSNQRTSGGYEQYF. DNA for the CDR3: TGTGCCAGCAGTAACCAACGGACTAGCGGGGGCTACGAGCAGTACTTC.